One sample yielded the 8 T cell receptor beta chains listed below, sequenced in a study of sequential checkpoint blockade in melanoma. Libraries were prepared by immunoSEQ multiplex PCR; TCRdb keeps only in-frame clonotypes and omits some of them. The sample records over 8,000 clones, 45% to 60% being singletons. The treatment here: randomized to nivolumab then ipilimumab (arm A) or the reverse (arm B). The starting material was CD8+ T cells sorted from blood (inferred from file names), obtained from a patient given nivolumab and ipilimumab in sequence. All receptors derive from a human donor with melanoma.

The V call is TRBV4-2, the J call TRBJ2-7; TRBD2 aligns across 10 bases. Germline CDR1 reads LGHNA; CDR2 reads YNFKEQ. This CDR3 spans 15 amino acids. V dropped 4 bases and J dropped 5; count of bases not matched to a gene: 8. CDR3 in DNA: TGTGCCAGCAGCCCCGCAGCGGGGGGGCCAGACGAGCAGTACTTC. Translation: CASSPAAGGPDEQYF.

The chain uses TRBV7-6 and TRBJ2-1; weak D call: TRBD1 (5 bases). The CDR3 spans 14 residues. The germline V and J ends were trimmed by 0 bases and 5 bases, with 8 bases remaining between them. The germline gives CDR1 SGHVS, CDR2 FNYEAQ. The CDR3: CASSLALGDNEQFF. CDR3 DNA sequence: TGTGCCAGCAGCTTAGCGTTAGGGGACAATGAGCAGTTCTTC.

This rearrangement joins TRBV9 to TRBJ2-3; TRBD2 matches 11 bases. The CDR3 loop spans 18 amino acids. Losses at the gene ends were 3 bases for V and 3 bases for J; bases not matched to a gene: 12. Germline CDR1 SGDLS, CDR2 YYNGEE. The CDR3 sequence is CASSAPGSGGVATDTQYF. In DNA, the CDR3 is TGTGCCAGCAGCGCCCCCGGTAGCGGGGGGGTGGCGACAGATACGCAGTATTTT.

The rearrangement uses TRBV10-3 and TRBJ2-7; 9 nucleotides agree with TRBD2. The V and J ends lost 7 bases and 2 bases, in that order; junction bases with no gene match: 12. CDR1 and CDR2 from the germline V gene are ENHRY and SYGVKD. The CDR3 has 16 residues. This CDR3 reads CAINTAGGLKTYEQYF. The CDR3 coding sequence is TGTGCCATCAATACAGCGGGGGGCCTTAAAACCTACGAGCAGTACTTC.

This sequence joins TRBV6-5 and TRBJ2-3; no firm D call. Trimming took off 0 bases at V and 4 bases at J, with 5 bases between the two ends. The CDR3 is made up of 13 amino acids. Germline values: CDR1 MNHEY, CDR2 SVGAGI. CDR3 residues: CASSYSLADTQYF. The CDR3 coding sequence is TGTGCCAGCAGTTACTCGTTAGCAGATACGCAGTATTTT.

The chain has TRBV27 and TRBJ2-1, with D tentatively TRBD2 (5 bases). Germline V lookup: CDR1 MNHEY, CDR2 SMNVEV (reference sequence). This CDR3 contains 15 residues. V shed 5 bases and J shed 3 bases, with 14 bases lying between them. In DNA form, the CDR3 reads TGTGCCAGCAGTCCGCAACTAGGTGGCTACAATGAGCAGTTCTTC. Its translation is CASSPQLGGYNEQFF.

V is TRBV6-5 and J is TRBJ2-3, with TRBD2 identical over 7 bases. The CDR3 totals 15 residues. CDR1 and CDR2 (germline): MNHEY, SVGAGI. J gave up 1 base and V 2 bases, and 3 bases lay outside the gene matches. As DNA, the CDR3 is TGTGCCAGCAGTTACCTGAGCGGGGGCACAGATACGCAGTATTTT. Residues: CASSYLSGGTDTQYF.

There are a few counts of this clone. The J gene is TRBJ2-7, the V gene TRBV6-5, with D tentatively TRBD2 (5 bases). The V and J ends lost 8 bases and 2 bases respectively, with 7 bases between them. The germline gives CDR1 MNHEY, CDR2 SVGAGI. The CDR3 spans 11 residues. The CDR3 DNA reads TGTGCCAGCGGAGGCCCCTACGAGCAGTACTTC. Encoded protein: CASGGPYEQYF.